Presented here are 12 T cell receptor beta chains from one specimen sequenced in a study of T cells in women clearing cervical HPV infection. Assay used: immunoSEQ multiplex PCR; TCRdb lists only in-frame clones, some missing. Recorded for this sample: 20,000 to 30,000 clones. Sequenced material: blood buffy coat. The receptors derive from a woman aged 18-70 years with a cervical HPV16 infection that either progressed to CIN3+ or cleared (not recorded which).

The sequenced part of the CDR3 DNA is TGTGCCAGTAGAGACCCCCACAGGGTTTATTCACCG. It codes for CASRDPHRVYSP. The entire CDR3 sequence reads CASRDPHRVYSPLFF. This chain connects TRBV19 to TRBJ2-2, with D maybe TRBD1 (6 bases). With the read ending 3 residues before the CDR3 end, the germline J gene is used to fill in that end. Germline V gives CDR1 LNHDA, CDR2 SQIVND (reference sequence). The CDR3 length is 15 residues. The full variable domain, with the rest looked up from reference TRBV19 and TRBJ2-2, is DGGITQSPKYLFRKEGQNVTLSCEQNLNHDAMYWYRQDPGQGLRLIYYSQIVNDFQKGDIAEGYSVSREKKESFPLTVTSAQKNPTAFYLCASRDPHRVYSPLFFGEGSRLTVL.

As to this clone: The read stops 3 residues short of the end of the CDR3; the missing end is completed from the germline J gene. The chain has TRBV18 and TRBJ1-2, with 7 bases lining up with TRBD1. From germline, CDR1 is KGHSH and CDR2 LQKENI. The CDR3 sequence is 17 residues long. V lost 2 bases, J lost 3 bases, and 12 bases stayed unmatched. CDR3 amino acids: CASSPSSLGTDYYGYTF. The CDR3 bases that were read are TGTGCCAGCTCACCAAGCTCCCTGGGGACAGACTACTATGGC.

Note on this clone: The CDR3 is cut off 3 residues early in the read; its end comes from the germline J gene. The rearrangement uses TRBV19 and TRBJ2-2, with a weak D call TRBD1 (7 bases). Per germline, CDR1 LNHDA and CDR2 SQIVND (reference sequence). CDR3 size: 14 residues. CDR3 loop: CASRPTGRLSPLFF. CDR3 bases read: TGTGCCAGTAGACCGACAGGGAGGTTGTCACCG. The full variable domain, rest sourced from reference TRBV19 and TRBJ2-2, is DGGITQSPKYLFRKEGQNVTLSCEQNLNHDAMYWYRQDPGQGLRLIYYSQIVNDFQKGDIAEGYSVSREKKESFPLTVTSAQKNPTAFYLCASRPTGRLSPLFFGEGSRLTVL.

Comment on this clone: From the germline J gene comes the end of the CDR3, since the read stops 3 residues before it. The chain carries TRBV7-9 and TRBJ1-2, with D uncertain. Germline assignment: CDR1 SEHNR and CDR2 FQNEAQ (reference sequence). The CDR3 contains 14 residues. The sequenced CDR3 bases are TGTGCCAGCAGCCACGCCCCGTTGAGACACCTT. Its protein is CASSHAPLRHL. Given in full, the CDR3 is CASSHAPLRHLYTF.

Concerning this clone itself: The CDR3 end falls 3 residues outside the read, so it is completed with the germline J gene. The chain recombines TRBV27 with TRBJ2-1, with D perhaps matching TRBD2 (5 bases). CDR1 MNHEY and CDR2 SMNVEV come from the germline V gene (reference sequence). CDR3 size: 15 residues. With 7 bases removed from V and 0 bases from J, the gap between germline ends came to 13 bases. Incomplete CDR3 DNA: TGTGCCAGCACCTCACGGGGAAACTCCTACAATGAG. As protein: CASTSRGNSYNE. The whole CDR3 sequence reads CASTSRGNSYNEQFF.

Comment on this clone: The read terminates 3 residues ahead of where the CDR3 ends, so the germline J gene completes it. The chain couples TRBV7-9 to TRBJ1-5; D ambiguous. This CDR3 comprises 13 residues. CDR1 and CDR2 (germline): SEHNR, FQNEAQ (reference sequence). V lost 5 bases, J lost 6 bases, and 11 bases lay in between. The CDR3 is CASSRISGQPQHF. CDR3 DNA, as far as it was read: TGTGCCAGCAGCCGAATCTCGGGTCAGCCC.

In regard to this clone: Read coverage stops 3 residues before the CDR3 terminus; the germline J gene supplies the remainder. The J gene is TRBJ2-2, the V gene TRBV7-3; TRBD1 might be the D (6 bases). Germline-derived CDR1 and CDR2 are SGHTA and FQGTGA. CDR3 length: 13 amino acids. The CDR3 loop reads CASSPPKGEKLFF. The sequenced part of the CDR3 DNA is TGTGCCAGCAGCCCCCCGAAGGGGGAAAAG.

With respect to this clone: The read ends 3 residues early relative to the CDR3; the germline J gene fills the gap. V gene TRBV7-2 combines with J gene TRBJ1-5; D is uncertain. CDR1 is SGHTA and CDR2 is FQGNSA in the germline V gene. Trimming left V 3 bases short and J 4 bases short, with 7 bases between. The CDR3 covers 13 residues. CDR3 residues: CASSFRGNQPQHF. The CDR3 DNA, read in part, is TGTGCCAGCAGCTTCCGCGGGAATCAGCCC.

Regarding this clone: The read ends 3 residues early relative to the CDR3; the germline J gene fills the gap. The chain has TRBV2 and TRBJ2-7; no reliable D call. The CDR3 extends over 13 amino acids. Deletions cut 0 bases from V and 3 bases from J, with 6 bases between. Germline-derived CDR1 and CDR2 are SNHLY and FYNNEI. CDR3 sequence reads: CASSEAPNYEQYF. The CDR3 bases that were read are TGTGCCAGCAGTGAAGCCCCAAACTACGAG.

Points on this clone: The sequence runs out 3 residues before the end of the CDR3; the remainder is reconstructed from the germline J gene. The rearrangement uses TRBV23-1 and TRBJ2-1; the match to TRBD2 covers 11 bases. TRBV23-1 carries the ORF label, with uncertain function. The length of the CDR3 is 17 residues. The junction had 9 bases not matched to a gene; V was cut back by 2 bases and J by 6 bases. CDR3 sequence reads: CASSQRASGRLPNEQFF. Partial CDR3 DNA: TGCGCCAGCAGTCAACGAGCTAGCGGGAGGTTACCCAATGAG.

Regarding this clone: Coverage ceases 3 residues before the CDR3 finishes, and the germline J gene fills in the end. The chain carries TRBV4-2 and TRBJ2-5; D gene ambiguous. This CDR3 has 15 residues. Trimming took off 4 bases at V and 5 bases at J, with 17 bases between the two ends. The germline gives CDR1 LGHNA, CDR2 YNFKEQ. This chain's CDR3 is CASSLVEFGGETQYF. Partial CDR3 DNA: TGTGCCAGCAGCCTCGTGGAATTCGGCGGCGAGACC.

Turning to this clone: The read terminates 3 residues before the CDR3 end, so the remaining end is supplied by the germline J gene. The gene calls are TRBV7-9 and TRBJ2-7; 9 nucleotides match TRBD1. The CDR3 runs to 14 residues. Losses at the gene ends were 1 base for V and 6 bases for J; bases not matched to a gene: 4. Germline V gene sequence: CDR1 SEHNR, CDR2 FQNEAQ (reference sequence). The CDR3 sequence is CASSLGDRAVEQYF. The DNA read from the CDR3 is TGTGCCAGCAGCTTAGGGGACAGGGCCGTCGAG.